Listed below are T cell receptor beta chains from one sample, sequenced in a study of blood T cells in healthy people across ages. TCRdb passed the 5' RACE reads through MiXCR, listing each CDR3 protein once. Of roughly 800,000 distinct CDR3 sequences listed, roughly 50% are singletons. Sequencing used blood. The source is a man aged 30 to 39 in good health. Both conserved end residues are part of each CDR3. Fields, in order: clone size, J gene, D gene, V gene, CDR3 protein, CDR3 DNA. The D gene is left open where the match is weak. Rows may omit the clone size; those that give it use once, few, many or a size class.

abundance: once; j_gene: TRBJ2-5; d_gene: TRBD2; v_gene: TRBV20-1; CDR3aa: CSARSGGPETQYF; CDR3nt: TGCAGTGCCCGGAGCGGGGGGCCAGAGACCCAGTACTTC
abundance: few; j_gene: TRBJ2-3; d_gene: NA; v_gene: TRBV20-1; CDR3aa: CSASLGPHTDTQYF; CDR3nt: TGCAGTGCTAGTCTCGGGCCCCACACAGATACGCAGTATTTT
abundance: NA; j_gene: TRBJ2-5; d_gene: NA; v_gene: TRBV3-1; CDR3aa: CASSQTLNQETQYF; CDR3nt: TGTGCCAGCAGCCAAACTCTAAACCAAGAGACCCAGTACTTC
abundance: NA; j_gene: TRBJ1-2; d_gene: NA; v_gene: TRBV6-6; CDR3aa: CASSPGTEANYGYTF; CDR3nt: TGTGCCAGCAGCCCCGGGACTGAAGCTAACTATGGCTACACCTTC
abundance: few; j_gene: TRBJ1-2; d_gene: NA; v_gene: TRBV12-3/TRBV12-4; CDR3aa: CASRGPFYGYTF; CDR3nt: TGTGCCAGCAGGGGGCCATTCTATGGCTACACCTTC
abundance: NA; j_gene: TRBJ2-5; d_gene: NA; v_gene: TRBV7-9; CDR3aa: CASSFTRDQETQYF; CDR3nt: TGTGCCAGCAGCTTCACCAGGGACCAAGAGACCCAGTACTTC
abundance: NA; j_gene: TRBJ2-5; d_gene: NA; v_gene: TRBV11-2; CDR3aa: CASSLRRFQETQYF; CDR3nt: TGTGCCAGCAGCTTAAGGAGGTTCCAAGAGACCCAGTACTTC
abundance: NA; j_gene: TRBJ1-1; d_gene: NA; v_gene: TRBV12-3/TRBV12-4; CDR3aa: CASRRASDRPTGAFF; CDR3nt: TGTGCCAGCAGGCGAGCCTCGGACAGACCGACTGGAGCTTTCTTT
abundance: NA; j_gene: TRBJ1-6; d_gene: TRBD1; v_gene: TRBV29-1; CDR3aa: CSVRGPEGGSPLHF; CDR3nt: TGCAGCGTGAGGGGGCCCGAGGGTGGTTCACCCCTCCACTTT
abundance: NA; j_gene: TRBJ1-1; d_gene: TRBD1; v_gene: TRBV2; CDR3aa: CASRGTGGALGTEAFF; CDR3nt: TGTGCCAGCAGAGGGACAGGGGGAGCGTTGGGAACTGAAGCTTTCTTT
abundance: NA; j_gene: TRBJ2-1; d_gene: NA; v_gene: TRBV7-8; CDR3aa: CASSLVVTLYNEQFF; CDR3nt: TGTGCCAGCAGCTTAGTAGTTACCCTTTACAATGAGCAGTTCTTC
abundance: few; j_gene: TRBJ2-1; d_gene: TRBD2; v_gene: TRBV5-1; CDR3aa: CASSLITIRGDNEQFF; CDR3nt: TGCGCCAGCAGCTTGATCACCATCCGGGGGGACAATGAGCAGTTCTTC
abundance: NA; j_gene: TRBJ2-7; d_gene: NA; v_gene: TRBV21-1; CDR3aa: CASSKDWAGRGLAGVNSYEQYF; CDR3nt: TGTGCCAGCAGCAAAGATTGGGCAGGTCGGGGACTAGCGGGAGTAAACTCCTACGAGCAGTACTTC
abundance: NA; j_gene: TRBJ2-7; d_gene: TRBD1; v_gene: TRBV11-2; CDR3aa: CASSSSRGRLYEQYF; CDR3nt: TGTGCCAGCAGCTCATCCAGGGGGCGCCTCTACGAGCAGTACTTC
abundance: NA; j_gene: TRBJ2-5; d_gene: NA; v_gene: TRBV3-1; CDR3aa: CASSQDKRAFLTQYF; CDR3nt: TGTGCCAGCAGCCAAGATAAAAGGGCATTTTTGACCCAGTACTTC
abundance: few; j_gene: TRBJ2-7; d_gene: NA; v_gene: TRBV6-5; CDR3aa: CASRVGGSSYEQYF; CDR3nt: TGTGCCAGCCGTGTTGGCGGAAGCTCCTACGAGCAGTACTTC
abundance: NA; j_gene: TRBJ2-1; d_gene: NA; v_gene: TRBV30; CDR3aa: CAWSVRGPNEQFF; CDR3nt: TGTGCCTGGAGTGTCAGGGGACCCAATGAGCAGTTCTTC
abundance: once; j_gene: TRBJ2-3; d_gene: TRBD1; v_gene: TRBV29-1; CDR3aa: CSDTGQGGTQYF; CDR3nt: TGCAGCGATACGGGACAGGGGGGGACGCAGTATTTT
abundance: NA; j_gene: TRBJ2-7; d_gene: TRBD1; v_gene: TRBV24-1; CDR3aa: CATSDSRDSYEQYF; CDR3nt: TGTGCCACCAGTGATTCCCGGGACAGCTACGAGCAGTACTTC
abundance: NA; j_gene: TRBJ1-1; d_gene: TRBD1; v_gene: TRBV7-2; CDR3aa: CASSSTTGVLTEAFF; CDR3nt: TGTGCCAGCAGCTCTACGACAGGGGTTCTCACTGAAGCTTTCTTT